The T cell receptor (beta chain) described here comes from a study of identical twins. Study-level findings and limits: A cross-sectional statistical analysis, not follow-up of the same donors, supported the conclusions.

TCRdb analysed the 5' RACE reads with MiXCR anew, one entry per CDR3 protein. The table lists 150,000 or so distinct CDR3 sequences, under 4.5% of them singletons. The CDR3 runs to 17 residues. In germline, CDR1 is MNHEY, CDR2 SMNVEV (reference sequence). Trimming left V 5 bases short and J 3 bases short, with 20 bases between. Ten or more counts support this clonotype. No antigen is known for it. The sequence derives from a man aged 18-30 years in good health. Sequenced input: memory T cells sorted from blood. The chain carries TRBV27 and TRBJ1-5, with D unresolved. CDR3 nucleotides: TGTGCCAGCAGTGCTCTCTCGGGGAACTGGGCCAATCAGCCCCAGCATTTT. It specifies CASSALSGNWANQPQHF.